This TCR beta chain was recorded in a study of shared clonotypes between healthy human individuals. Study summary: Two women and three men aged 18 to 49 made up the donors.

For every subset, genomic DNA was evenly distributed across several immunoSEQ plates. Clones were sequenced by immunoSEQ multiplex PCR, and TCRdb holds only the in-frame ones, with some missing. This sample carries around 500,000 clones, 81% of them seen once, and the ten largest clones take approximately 12%. Findings of the study overall: Only blood was sampled, and tissue TCR repertoires likely differ from blood ones.

CDR3 size: 16 residues. The V segment lost 4 bases and the J segment 6 bases; nucleotides outside the gene matches: 12. The V gene's germline CDR1 is SGHRS and CDR2 YFSETQ. Concerning this clone itself: Its cognate antigen is unknown.

This clonotype was obtained from a woman in her thirties or forties in good health. Some clones in this sample may be carry-over from other donors' samples. This rearrangement joins TRBV5-1 to TRBJ2-3; 9 bases line up with TRBD1. The material sequenced was PBMCs. The DNA of the CDR3 is TGCGCCAGCAGCGCAACACCGGGACAGGGTGGCGATACGCAGTATTTT. It translates to CASSATPGQGGDTQYF.